This entry lists 21 T cell receptor beta chains sequenced from one sample in a study of Graves' ophthalmopathy and Graves' hyperthyroidism. Amplification from RNA transcripts yielded the TCR beta CDR3 regions. An opening RT-PCR round employed HTBI primers and preceded a second-round multiplex PCR. TCRdb recomputed calls from the multiplex PCR reads with MiXCR, one row per CDR3 protein. Of a few hundred thousand distinct CDR3 sequences detected, about 15% appear once; the ten largest clones hold around 2.4%. Source material: peripheral blood. The receptors shown here come from an adult woman with stable Graves' hyperthyroidism.

The table lists this clonotype with many counts. CDR3 residues: CASQHTGELFF. CDR3 nucleotide sequence: TGTGCCAGCCAGCACACCGGGGAGCTGTTTTTT. The J gene is TRBJ2-2, the V gene TRBV10-3; D uncertain. The CDR3 has 11 residues. Trimming took off 10 bases at V and 3 bases at J, with 6 bases between the two ends. Germline V gene data show CDR1 as ENHRY and CDR2 as SYGVKD.

This clonotype has a count of ten or more. The chain links TRBV6-1 to TRBJ2-7, with D perhaps TRBD1 (6 bases). Trimming left V 6 bases short and J 6 bases short, with 18 bases between. The length of the CDR3 is 14 residues. Looked up from germline, CDR1 is MNHNS and CDR2 is SASEGT. In DNA, the CDR3 is TGTGCCAGCAGAGACCAAACCGGGACATTCGAGCAGTACTTC. Translating gives CASRDQTGTFEQYF.

This clonotype was seen ten or more times. V and J are TRBV20-1 and TRBJ1-5; no clear D gene. There are 13 residues in the CDR3. V dropped 0 bases and J dropped 3 bases, with 6 bases sitting between them. Germline V CDR1 and CDR2: DFQATT, SNEGSKA (reference sequence). The CDR3 DNA is TGCAGTGCTAGAGATAGCCCCAATCAGCCCCAGCATTTT. The encoded protein is CSARDSPNQPQHF.

The sample holds many counts of this clonotype. The rearrangement uses TRBV7-2 and TRBJ1-2; D not certain. Germline V lookup: CDR1 SGHTA, CDR2 FQGNSA. The CDR3 has 12 amino acids. The V end was cut by 1 base, the J end by 4 bases, with 4 bases between. CDR3 loop: CTSSLGTYGYTF. The CDR3 bases are TGTACCAGCAGCTTAGGAACCTATGGCTACACCTTC.

Regarding this clonotype: Given a much more abundant clone one base away, this may be a read error. The chain recombines TRBV20-1 with TRBJ1-1; D perhaps matches TRBD1 (5 bases). CDR1 is DFQATT and CDR2 is SNEGSKA in the germline V gene (reference sequence). There are 11 residues in the CDR3. The CDR3, as DNA: TGCAGTGCTAAGGGGACCGAAGAAGCTTGCTTT. This encodes CSAKGTEEACF.

This clonotype showed up many times. This chain connects TRBV12-3 or TRBV12-4 to TRBJ1-2; tentatively, D is TRBD1 (5 bases). CDR3 length: 15 residues. The V end lost 0 bases, the J end lost 5 bases, and 13 bases lay between the germline ends. CDR3 region: CASSLAARKGYGYTF. CDR3 sequence (DNA): TGTGCCAGCAGTTTAGCGGCCCGCAAGGGGTATGGCTACACCTTC.

This clonotype was seen many times. The rearrangement joins TRBV7-6 to TRBJ2-7; 9 nucleotides line up with TRBD2. Trimming took 2 bases from V and 2 from J; bases not matched to a gene: 7. The germline gives CDR1 SGHVS, CDR2 FNYEAQ. This CDR3 region has 16 residues. CDR3 nucleotide sequence: TGTGCCAGCAGCTTAAGTGGTAGCGGGAGAACCTACGAGCAGTACTTC. This gives the protein CASSLSGSGRTYEQYF.

This rearrangement joins TRBV24-1 to TRBJ2-7; 7 nucleotides line up with TRBD1. CDR1 and CDR2 from the germline V gene are KGHDR and SFDVKD. The CDR3 contains 15 residues. Trimming removed 0 bases from V and 1 base from J; junction bases left unmatched: 2. In DNA, the CDR3 is TGTGCCACCAGTGATTTGCCGGGACAGTCCTACGAGCAGTACTTC. This encodes CATSDLPGQSYEQYF.

This clonotype was observed at least ten times. The J gene is TRBJ2-5, the V gene TRBV28; 14 bases agree with TRBD2. The CDR3 sequence is 17 residues long. The V gene end was trimmed by 5 bases and the J gene end by 3 bases; junction bases not matched to a gene: 8. Germline V gene lookup returns CDR1 MDHEN and CDR2 SYDVKM. DNA of the CDR3: TGTGCCAGCAGTGACCAGGCGACTAGCGGGAGGGAAGAGACCCAGTACTTC. Protein: CASSDQATSGREETQYF. Filled out from reference TRBV28 and TRBJ2-5, the complete variable domain reads DVKVTQSSRYLVKRTGEKVFLECVQDMDHENMFWYRQDPGLGLRLIYFSYDVKMKEKGDIPEGYSVSREKKERFSLILESASTNQTSMYLCASSDQATSGREETQYFGPGTRLLVL.

The table lists this clonotype with many counts. The rearrangement joins TRBV6-2 or TRBV6-3 to TRBJ1-1, with D possibly being TRBD1 (5 bases). CDR1 is MNHEY, CDR2 SVGEGT, per germline. The CDR3 consists of 14 residues. Trimming removed 2 bases from V and 4 bases from J, with 11 bases in between. The CDR3, as DNA: TGTGCCAGCAGTTACGGCGGGACGTTCACTGAAGCTTTCTTT. Translating it yields CASSYGGTFTEAFF.

This clonotype was picked up many times. V gene TRBV7-2 combines with J gene TRBJ2-7; TRBD2 aligns across 10 bases. The CDR3 consists of 15 residues. The junction had 7 bases not matched to a gene; V was cut back by 6 bases and J by 2 bases. Germline-derived CDR1 and CDR2 are SGHTA and FQGNSA. Here the CDR3 reads CASRSGLAEAYEQYF. As DNA, the CDR3 is TGTGCCAGCAGATCCGGACTAGCGGAGGCCTACGAGCAGTACTTC. Full variable domain (remainder filled in from reference TRBV7-2 and TRBJ2-7): GAGVSQSPSNKVTEKGKDVELRCDPISGHTALYWYRQSLGQGLEFLIYFQGNSAPDKSGLPSDRFSAERTGGSVSTLTIQRTQQEDSAVYLCASRSGLAEAYEQYFGPGTRLTVT.

The chain employs TRBV6-4 and TRBJ1-1; D is perhaps TRBD1 (5 bases). Trimming stripped 6 bases from V and 5 bases from J, with 13 bases between. The CDR3 length is 13 residues. Germline assignment: CDR1 MRHNA and CDR2 SNTAGT. Here the CDR3 DNA reads TGTGCCAGCAGCCAGACAGTCTTTACTGAAGCTTTCTTT. It is translated as CASSQTVFTEAFF.

This clonotype was seen only a few times. J is TRBJ1-5 and V is TRBV12-3 or TRBV12-4; no definite D call. The CDR3 is made up of 14 amino acids. V shed 8 bases and J shed 1 base, with 12 bases lying between them. The CDR3 reads CASAALHSNQPQHF. The CDR3 coding sequence is TGTGCCAGCGCAGCTCTTCACAGCAATCAGCCCCAGCATTTT.

The rearrangement joins TRBV7-8 to TRBJ1-2; a weak D match, TRBD1 (6 bases). This CDR3 spans 17 amino acids. Germline V gene sequence: CDR1 SGHVS, CDR2 FQNEAQ. V lost 6 bases and J 5 bases, leaving 25 bases between the germline ends. This CDR3 is CASSYSVGGSSAYGYTF. The CDR3 nucleotides read TGTGCCAGCAGTTACTCGGTAGGGGGGTCGTCGGCTTATGGCTACACCTTC.

In this sample, this clonotype turned up many times. This rearrangement joins TRBV19 to TRBJ1-1; D is ambiguous. V gave up 6 bases and J gave up 5 bases, with 10 bases separating them. This CDR3 is 12 amino acids long. Germline V gene data show CDR1 as LNHDA and CDR2 as SQIVND (reference sequence). The CDR3 DNA sequence: TGTGCCAGTAGAACTCACGGGACTGAAGCTTTCTTT. This gives the protein CASRTHGTEAFF.

This clonotype has at least ten counts. This chain connects TRBV28 to TRBJ1-5; D unresolved. The germline V gene has CDR1 MDHEN and CDR2 SYDVKM. The CDR3 runs to 14 residues. V was cut by 3 bases and J by 6 bases, with 12 bases left in between. The CDR3 loop is CASSLPVRFQPQHF. The CDR3 nucleotides read TGTGCCAGCAGTTTGCCCGTTCGATTTCAGCCCCAGCATTTT.

In the case of this clonotype: This may come from a read error, since a much larger clone is one base off. The chain combines TRBV7-9 with TRBJ2-7; the D call may be TRBD1 or TRBD2 (5 bases each). Germline V gene data show CDR1 as SEHNR and CDR2 as FQNEAQ (reference sequence). The CDR3 runs 13 residues. CDR3 sequence reads: CACRSGPSYEQYF. CDR3 nucleotide sequence: TGTGCCTGCAGGTCGGGACCCTCCTACGAGCAGTACTTC. The full variable domain, its missing parts supplied by reference TRBV7-9 and TRBJ2-7, is DTGVSQNPRHKITKRGQNVTFRCDPISEHNRLYWYRQTLGQGPEFLTYFQNEAQLEKSRLLSDRFSAERPKGSFSTLEIQRTEQGDSAMYLCACRSGPSYEQYFGPGTRLTVT.

This clonotype has just a few counts. This chain links TRBV30 with TRBJ2-5; D is undetermined. This CDR3 comprises 13 residues. Germline values: CDR1 GTSNPN, CDR2 SVGIG (reference sequence). Trimming took off 1 base at V and 5 bases at J, with 11 bases between the two ends. The CDR3 DNA reads as TGTGCCTGGAGTGAACAGCGTCAGGAGACCCAGTACTTC. It encodes CAWSEQRQETQYF.

The table lists this clonotype with many counts. The V gene is TRBV28, the J gene TRBJ2-7; 10 nucleotides match TRBD2. From germline, CDR1 is MDHEN and CDR2 SYDVKM. The CDR3 covers 18 residues. J was trimmed by 3 bases and V by 2 bases; bases with no gene match: 13. DNA of the CDR3: TGTGCCAGCAGTTTAAAGATCGGACTAGCGGAATTTAGCTACGAGCAGTACTTC. It codes for CASSLKIGLAEFSYEQYF.

This clonotype occurred many times. V is TRBV28 and J is TRBJ1-2; D not certain. This CDR3 is 14 amino acids long. Looked up from germline, CDR1 is MDHEN and CDR2 is SYDVKM. V was clipped by 3 bases and J by 5 bases, with 13 bases between them. The CDR3 is CASSFILQSYGYTF. Written as DNA, the CDR3 is TGTGCCAGCAGTTTCATTCTACAGTCTTATGGCTACACCTTC.

This clonotype was seen ten or more times. The chain is built from TRBV19 and TRBJ2-7; D is uncertain. Between the trimmed V and J ends, which lost 0 bases and 2 bases, there was a span of 8 bases. Germline CDR1 reads LNHDA; CDR2 reads SQIVND (reference sequence). CDR3 size: 14 residues. The CDR3 nucleotides read TGTGCCAGTAGTATAGATGGCAGAACCTACGAGCAGTACTTC. Translated, it gives CASSIDGRTYEQYF.